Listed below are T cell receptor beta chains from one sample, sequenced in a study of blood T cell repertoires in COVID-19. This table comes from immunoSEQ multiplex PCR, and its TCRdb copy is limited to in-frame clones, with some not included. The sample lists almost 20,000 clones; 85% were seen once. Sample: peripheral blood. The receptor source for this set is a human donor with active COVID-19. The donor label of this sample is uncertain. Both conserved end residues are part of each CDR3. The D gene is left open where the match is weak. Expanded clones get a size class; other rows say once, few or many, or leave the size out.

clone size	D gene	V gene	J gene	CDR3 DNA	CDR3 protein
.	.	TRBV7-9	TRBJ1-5	TGTGCCGGCAGACTAGGAATAGGTCAGCCCCAGCATTTT	CAGRLGIGQPQHF
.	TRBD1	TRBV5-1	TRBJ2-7	TGCGCCAGCAGCTTGGGGGACAGGGCCTACGAGCAGTACTTC	CASSLGDRAYEQYF
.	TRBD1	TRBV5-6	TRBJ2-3	TGTGCCAGTAACAGGGGGTCAGGCACAGATACGCAGTATTTT	CASNRGSGTDTQYF
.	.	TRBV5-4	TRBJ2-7	TGTGCCAGCAGCTTGGCCAGGCGGGACCTCTCCTACGAGCAGTACTTC	CASSLARRDLSYEQYF
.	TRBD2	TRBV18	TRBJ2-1	TGTGCCAGCTCACCACCTAGCGGGGGGAACAATGAGCAGTTCTTC	CASSPPSGGNNEQFF
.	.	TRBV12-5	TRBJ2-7	TGTGCTAGTGGCGGGAGCCGGAGCTCCTACGAGCAGTACTTC	CASGGSRSSYEQYF
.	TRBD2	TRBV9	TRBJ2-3	TGTGCCAGCAGCGTAGTCGGGACTACTAGTGTAGATACGCAGTATTTT	CASSVVGTTSVDTQYF
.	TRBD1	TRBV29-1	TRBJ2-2	TGCAGCGTAGGACAGGGAGTAACCGGGGAGCTGTTTTTT	CSVGQGVTGELFF
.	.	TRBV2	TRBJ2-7	TGTGCCAGCAGTGAAGGACTAGGGAACTACGAGCAGTACTTC	CASSEGLGNYEQYF
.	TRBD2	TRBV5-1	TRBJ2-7	TGCGCCAGCAAGTTCGGAGGGACTAGCGGGACCTACGAGCAGTACTTC	CASKFGGTSGTYEQYF
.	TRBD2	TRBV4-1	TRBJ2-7	TGCGCCAGCAGCCAAGATGCTAGCGGCTACGAGCAGTACTTC	CASSQDASGYEQYF
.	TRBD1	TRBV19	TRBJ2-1	TGTGCCAGTAGGGGGCGACAGGGAGCCAACTACAATGAGCAGTTCTTC	CASRGRQGANYNEQFF
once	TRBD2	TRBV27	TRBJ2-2	TGTGCCAGCAGTAAACTAGCGGCCAACACCGGGGAGCTGTTTTTT	CASSKLAANTGELFF
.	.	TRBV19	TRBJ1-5	TGTGCCAGTAGTAGAGGACAGTGGAATAGCAATCAGCCCCAGCATTTT	CASSRGQWNSNQPQHF
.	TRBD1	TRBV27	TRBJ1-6	TGTGCCAGCAATATACAGGGGCCTAATTCACCCCTCCACTTT	CASNIQGPNSPLHF
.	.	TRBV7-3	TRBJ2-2	TGTGCCAGCAGCTTAGCTAGCGCCAACACCGGGGAGCTGTTTTTT	CASSLASANTGELFF
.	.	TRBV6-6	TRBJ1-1	TGTGCCAGCAGTTACTCCCCGACACGGGGGAACACTGAAGCTTTCTTT	CASSYSPTRGNTEAFF
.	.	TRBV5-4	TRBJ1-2	TGTGCCAGCAGCGCAACACAGGGCATGTTCGGCTACACCTTC	CASSATQGMFGYTF
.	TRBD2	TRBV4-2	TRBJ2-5	TGTGCCAGCAGCCAAGAGCTAGCGGGAAGCCAAGAGACCCAGTACTTC	CASSQELAGSQETQYF
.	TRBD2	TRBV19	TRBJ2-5	TGTGCCAGTAGTATCGGCCCCTTACGCGGGAGGAAGACCCAAGAGACCCAGTACTTC	CASSIGPLRGRKTQETQYF
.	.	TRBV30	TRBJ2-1	TGTGCCTGGAACATACCCGGGACTGTCGGATGGCAGTTCTTC	CAWNIPGTVGWQFF
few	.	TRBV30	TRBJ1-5	TGTGCCTGGAGTGAGGGGACTATATCTAATCAGCCCCAGCATTTT	CAWSEGTISNQPQHF
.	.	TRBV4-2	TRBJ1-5	TGTGCCAGCAGCCAACATGACAGACAGAATCAGCCCCAGCATTTT	CASSQHDRQNQPQHF
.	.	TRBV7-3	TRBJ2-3	TGTGCCAGCAGCTTCGGGGGGCCTAGCACAGATACGCAGTATTTT	CASSFGGPSTDTQYF
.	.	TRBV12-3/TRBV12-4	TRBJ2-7	TGTGCCAGCAGCAATCAGAAAGGGGATGAGCAGTACTTC	CASSNQKGDEQYF
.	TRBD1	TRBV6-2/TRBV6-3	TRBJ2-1	TGTGCCAGCAGTCGACAGGGTCCCCATGAGCAGTTCTTC	CASSRQGPHEQFF
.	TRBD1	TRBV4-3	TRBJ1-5	TGCGCCAGCAGCCAAGACACAGGGGGGGGACAAGGAACTCAGCCCCAGCATTTT	CASSQDTGGGQGTQPQHF
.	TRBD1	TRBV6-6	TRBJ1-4	TGTGCCAGCAGATTACAGGGGGCGCAGGCTAATGAAAAACTGTTTTTT	CASRLQGAQANEKLFF
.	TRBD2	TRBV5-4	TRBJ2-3	TGTGCCAGCAGCTTGGGGACTAGCGGGCTTGCCACAGATACGCAGTATTTT	CASSLGTSGLATDTQYF
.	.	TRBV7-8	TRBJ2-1	TGTGCCAGCAGCTTAGGACTTTCGATCTCCTACAATGAGCAGTTCTTC	CASSLGLSISYNEQFF
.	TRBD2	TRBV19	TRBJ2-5	TGTGCCAGTAGCAAGGGACTAGCCCTACAAGAGACCCAGTACTTC	CASSKGLALQETQYF
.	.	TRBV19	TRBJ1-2	TGTGCCAGTAGTAATCGCAGGGGTCCTAACTATGGCTACACCTTC	CASSNRRGPNYGYTF
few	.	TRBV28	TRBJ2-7	TGTGCCAGCAGGCAGCAGGGGGGTGGGGGCGTGGCCTACTTC	CASRQQGGGGVAYF
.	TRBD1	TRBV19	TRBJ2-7	TGTGCCAGTAGTGCGGACAGGGGGTTTACCTACGAGCAGTACTTC	CASSADRGFTYEQYF
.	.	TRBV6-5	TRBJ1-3	TGTGCCAGCCATGCCGCGGCAGCCTCTGGAAACACCATATATTTT	CASHAAAASGNTIYF
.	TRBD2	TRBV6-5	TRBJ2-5	TGTGCCAGCAGGATAGCGGGGGCAGAGACCCAGTACTTC	CASRIAGAETQYF
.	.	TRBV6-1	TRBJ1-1	TGTGCCAGCAGTGAAGCCGGGGTCGGAACTGAAGCTTTCTTT	CASSEAGVGTEAFF
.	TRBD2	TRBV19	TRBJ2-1	TGTGCCAGTAGTATCAGCGGGGGGGCCAATGAGCAGTTCTTC	CASSISGGANEQFF
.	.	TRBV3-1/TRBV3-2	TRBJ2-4	TGTGCCAGCAGCGCTCAGTTTCCCATTTGCAAGAAAAACATTCAGTACTTC	CASSAQFPICKKNIQYF
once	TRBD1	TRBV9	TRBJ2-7	TGTGCCAGCAGCGCTGGGACAGGGGGCGCGTGGGAGCAGTACTTC	CASSAGTGGAWEQYF
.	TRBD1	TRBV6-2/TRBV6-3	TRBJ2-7	TGTGCCAGCAGTTTCCCACGACAGGGAGACTACGAGCAGTACTTC	CASSFPRQGDYEQYF
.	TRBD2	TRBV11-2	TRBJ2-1	TGTGCCAGCAGCTTAAGAACTAGCGGAGCCAGCTCCTACAATGAGCAGTTCTTC	CASSLRTSGASSYNEQFF